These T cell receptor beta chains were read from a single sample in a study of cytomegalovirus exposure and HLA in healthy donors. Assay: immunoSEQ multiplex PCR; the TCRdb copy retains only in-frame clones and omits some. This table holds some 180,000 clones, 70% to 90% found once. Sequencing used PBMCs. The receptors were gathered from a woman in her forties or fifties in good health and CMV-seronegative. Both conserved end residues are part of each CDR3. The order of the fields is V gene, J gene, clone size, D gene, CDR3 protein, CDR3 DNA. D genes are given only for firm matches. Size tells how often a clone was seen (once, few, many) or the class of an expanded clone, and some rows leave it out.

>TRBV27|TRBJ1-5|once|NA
CASSLNQGYQPQHF
TGTGCCAGCAGTTTAAACCAGGGATATCAGCCCCAGCATTTT
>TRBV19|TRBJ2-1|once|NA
CASSHRFNEQFF
TGTGCCAGTAGTCACAGGTTCAATGAGCAGTTCTTC
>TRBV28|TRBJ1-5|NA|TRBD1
CASSPARGGSGQPQHF
TGTGCCAGCAGCCCGGCCCGAGGGGGCTCTGGGCAGCCCCAGCATTTT
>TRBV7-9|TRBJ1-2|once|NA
CASSYRQVSDYGYTF
TGTGCCAGCAGCTACAGACAGGTAAGCGACTATGGCTACACCTTC
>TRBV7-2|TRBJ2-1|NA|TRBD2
CASTVAGGEGSEQFF
TGTGCCAGCACTGTAGCGGGAGGGGAGGGGAGTGAGCAGTTCTTC
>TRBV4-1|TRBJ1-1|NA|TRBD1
CASSPGQGQWNTEAFF
TGCGCCAGCAGCCCCGGACAGGGTCAATGGAACACTGAAGCTTTCTTT
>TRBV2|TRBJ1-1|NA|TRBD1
CASSEGQGYTEAFF
TGTGCCAGCAGCGAGGGACAGGGATACACTGAAGCTTTCTTT
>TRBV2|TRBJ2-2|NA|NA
CASSDPLLKNTGELFF
TGTGCCAGCAGTGATCCCCTCCTAAAAAACACCGGGGAGCTGTTTTTT
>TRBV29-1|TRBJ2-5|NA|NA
CSVVGAEETQYF
TGCAGCGTTGTGGGGGCTGAAGAGACCCAGTACTTC
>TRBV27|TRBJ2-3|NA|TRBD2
CASSLSSGGITDTQYF
TGTGCCAGCAGTTTATCCAGCGGGGGTATCACAGATACGCAGTATTTT
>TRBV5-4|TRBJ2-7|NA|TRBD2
CASSQGLAGGPPYEQYF
TGTGCCAGCAGCCAGGGACTAGCGGGAGGTCCCCCCTACGAGCAGTACTTC
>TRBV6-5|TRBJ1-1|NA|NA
CASSYSTVNTEAFF
TGTGCCAGCAGTTACTCTACAGTGAACACTGAAGCTTTCTTT
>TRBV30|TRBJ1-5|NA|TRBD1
CAWSVRGTVNQPQHF
TGTGCCTGGAGTGTACGGGGGACAGTCAATCAGCCCCAGCATTTT
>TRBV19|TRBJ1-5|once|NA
CASSMHGQINQPQHF
TGTGCCAGTAGTATGCACGGACAGATCAATCAGCCCCAGCATTTT
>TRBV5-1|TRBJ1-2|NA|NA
CASSAPDRPVWNGYTF
TGCGCCAGCAGCGCACCTGACAGGCCCGTCTGGAATGGCTACACCTTC
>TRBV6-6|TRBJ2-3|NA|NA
CASSITDTQYF
TGTGCCAGCAGCATCACAGATACGCAGTATTTT
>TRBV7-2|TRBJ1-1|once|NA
CASSSDWNTEAFF
TGTGCCAGCAGCTCAGACTGGAACACTGAAGCTTTCTTT
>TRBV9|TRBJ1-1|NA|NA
CASSVDGGETEAFF
TGTGCCAGCAGCGTAGATGGGGGCGAGACTGAAGCTTTCTTT
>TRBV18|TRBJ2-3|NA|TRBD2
CASSLGLAGVTSTDTQYF
TGTGCCAGCTCATTAGGACTAGCGGGAGTAACTAGCACAGATACGCAGTATTTT
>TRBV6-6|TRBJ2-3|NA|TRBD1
CASSYSGQDTDTQYF
TGTGCCAGCAGTTACTCGGGACAGGACACAGATACGCAGTATTTT
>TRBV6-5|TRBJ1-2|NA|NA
CASSLRGINYGYTF
TGTGCCAGCAGTTTAAGAGGAATTAACTATGGCTACACCTTC
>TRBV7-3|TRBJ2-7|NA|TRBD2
CASAGGTKNEQYF
TGTGCCAGCGCCGGGGGGACGAAGAACGAGCAGTACTTC
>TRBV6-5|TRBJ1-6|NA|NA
CASSRTRSFSSPLHF
TGTGCCAGCAGTCGAACAAGATCGTTCAGTTCACCCCTCCACTTT
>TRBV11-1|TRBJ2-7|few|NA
CASSHPGYEQYF
TGTGCCAGCAGCCACCCCGGCTACGAGCAGTACTTC
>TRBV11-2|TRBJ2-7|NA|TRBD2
CASSPAGGYEQYF
TGTGCCAGCAGTCCAGCGGGAGGCTACGAGCAGTACTTC
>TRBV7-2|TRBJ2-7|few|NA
CACQEQASSYEQYF
TGTGCCTGCCAAGAGCAGGCAAGCTCCTACGAGCAGTACTTC
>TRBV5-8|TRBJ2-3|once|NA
CASSLGVNTQYF
TGTGCCAGCAGCTTAGGGGTAAATACGCAGTATTTT
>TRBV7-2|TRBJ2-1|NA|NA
CASSLEGGIHEQFF
TGTGCCAGCAGCTTAGAGGGCGGGATCCATGAGCAGTTCTTC
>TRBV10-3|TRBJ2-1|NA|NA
CAIKGEGSYNEQFF
TGTGCCATAAAGGGGGAGGGGTCCTACAATGAGCAGTTCTTC
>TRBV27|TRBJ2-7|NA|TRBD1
CASSSGQGRLYEQYF
TGTGCCAGCAGTTCCGGACAGGGGCGACTCTACGAGCAGTACTTC
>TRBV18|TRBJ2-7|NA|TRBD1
CASSLTGQGANEQYF
TGTGCCAGCTCACTTACGGGACAGGGGGCCAACGAGCAGTACTTC
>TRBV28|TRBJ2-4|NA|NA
CASARKGENIQYF
TGTGCCAGCGCCCGGAAGGGGGAGAACATTCAGTACTTC
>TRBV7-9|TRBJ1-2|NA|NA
CASSPAGGYTF
TGTGCCAGCAGCCCCGCAGGTGGCTACACCTTC
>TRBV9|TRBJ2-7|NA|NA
CASSAQGYEQYF
TGTGCCAGCAGCGCACAGGGATACGAGCAGTACTTC
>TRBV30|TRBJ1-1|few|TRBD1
CASGTAEAFF
TGTGCCTCAGGGACAGCTGAAGCTTTCTTT
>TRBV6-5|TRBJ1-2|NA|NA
CASSSNSIGYTF
TGTGCCAGCAGTTCGAATAGCATAGGCTACACCTTC
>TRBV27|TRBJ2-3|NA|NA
CASRDGSGYPPYTQYF
TGTGCCAGCAGGGACGGTAGCGGTTATCCCCCCTATACGCAGTATTTT
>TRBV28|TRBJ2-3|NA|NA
CASRRLATTDTQYF
TGTGCCAGCAGAAGATTAGCAACCACAGATACGCAGTATTTT
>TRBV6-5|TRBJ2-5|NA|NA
CASSYGREQETQYF
TGTGCCAGCAGTTACGGACGGGAGCAAGAGACCCAGTACTTC
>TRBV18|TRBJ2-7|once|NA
CASSRRDGDYEQYF
TGTGCCAGCTCACGGCGGGACGGAGACTACGAGCAGTACTTC
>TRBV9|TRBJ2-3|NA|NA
CASSVALGGGVSPDTQYF
TGTGCCAGCAGCGTAGCCCTTGGCGGGGGCGTAAGCCCAGATACGCAGTATTTT